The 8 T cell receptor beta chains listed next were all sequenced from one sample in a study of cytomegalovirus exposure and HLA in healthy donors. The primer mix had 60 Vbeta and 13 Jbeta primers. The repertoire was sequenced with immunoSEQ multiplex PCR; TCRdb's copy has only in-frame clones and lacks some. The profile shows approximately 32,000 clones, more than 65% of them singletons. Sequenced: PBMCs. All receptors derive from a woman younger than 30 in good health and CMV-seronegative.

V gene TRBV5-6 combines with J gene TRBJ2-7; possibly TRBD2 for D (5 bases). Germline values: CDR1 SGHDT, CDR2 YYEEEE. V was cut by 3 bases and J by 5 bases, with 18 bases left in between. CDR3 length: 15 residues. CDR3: CASSSILSREDEQYF. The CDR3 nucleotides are TGTGCCAGCAGCTCGATTTTAAGCCGGGAAGACGAGCAGTACTTC.

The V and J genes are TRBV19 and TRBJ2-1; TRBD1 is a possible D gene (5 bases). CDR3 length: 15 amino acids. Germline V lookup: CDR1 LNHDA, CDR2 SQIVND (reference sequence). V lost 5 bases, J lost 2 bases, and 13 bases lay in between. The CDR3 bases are TGTGCCAGTAGTGGACACTCGAGCCCCTACAATGAGCAGTTCTTC. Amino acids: CASSGHSSPYNEQFF.

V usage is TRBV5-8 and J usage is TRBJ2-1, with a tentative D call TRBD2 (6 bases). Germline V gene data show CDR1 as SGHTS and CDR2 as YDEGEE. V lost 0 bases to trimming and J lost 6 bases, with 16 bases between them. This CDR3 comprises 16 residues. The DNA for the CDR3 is TGTGCCAGCAGCTTGGCCGGTAGCGGCCCTGTCAATGAGCAGTTCTTC. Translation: CASSLAGSGPVNEQFF. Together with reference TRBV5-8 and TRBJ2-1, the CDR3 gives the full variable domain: EAGVTQSPTHLIKTRGQQATLRCSPISGHTSVYWYQQALGLGLQFLLWYDEGEERNRGNFPPRFSGRQFPNYSSELNVNALELEDSALYLCASSLAGSGPVNEQFFGPGTRLTVL.

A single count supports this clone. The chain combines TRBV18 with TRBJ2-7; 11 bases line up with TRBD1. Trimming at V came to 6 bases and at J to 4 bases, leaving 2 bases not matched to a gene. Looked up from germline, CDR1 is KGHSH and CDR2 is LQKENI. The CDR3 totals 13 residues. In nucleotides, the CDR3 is TGTGCCAGCTCCGGACAGGGGGCGTACGAGCAGTACTTC. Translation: CASSGQGAYEQYF.

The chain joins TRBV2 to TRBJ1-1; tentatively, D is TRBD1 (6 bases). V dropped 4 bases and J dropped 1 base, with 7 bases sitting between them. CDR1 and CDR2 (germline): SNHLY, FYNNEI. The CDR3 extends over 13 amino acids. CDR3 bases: TGTGCCAGCAGTGCGGGACAGAACACTGAAGCTTTCTTT. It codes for CASSAGQNTEAFF.

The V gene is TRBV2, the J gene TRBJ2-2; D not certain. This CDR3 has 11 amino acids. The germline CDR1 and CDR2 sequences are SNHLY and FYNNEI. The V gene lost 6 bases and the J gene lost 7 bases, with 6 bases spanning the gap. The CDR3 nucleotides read TGTGCCAGCAGAGGCGGCGGGGAGCTGTTTTTT. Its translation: CASRGGGELFF. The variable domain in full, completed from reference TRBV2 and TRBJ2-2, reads EPEVTQTPSHQVTQMGQEVILRCVPISNHLYFYWYRQILGQKVEFLVSFYNNEISEKSEIFDDQFSVERPDGSNFTLKIRSTKLEDSAMYFCASRGGGELFFGEGSRLTVL.

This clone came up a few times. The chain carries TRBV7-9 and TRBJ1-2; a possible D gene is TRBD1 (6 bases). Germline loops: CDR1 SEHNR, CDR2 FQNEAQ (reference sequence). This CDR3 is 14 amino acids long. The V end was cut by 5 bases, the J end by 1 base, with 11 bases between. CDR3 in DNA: TGTGCCAGCAGCGATTGGACAGATAACTATGGCTACACCTTC. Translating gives CASSDWTDNYGYTF.

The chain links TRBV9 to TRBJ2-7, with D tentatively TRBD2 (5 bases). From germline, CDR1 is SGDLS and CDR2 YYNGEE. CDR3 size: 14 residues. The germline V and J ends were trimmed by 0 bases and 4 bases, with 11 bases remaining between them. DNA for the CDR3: TGTGCCAGCAGCGTAGGGGGAGCCGTATACGAGCAGTACTTC. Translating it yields CASSVGGAVYEQYF.